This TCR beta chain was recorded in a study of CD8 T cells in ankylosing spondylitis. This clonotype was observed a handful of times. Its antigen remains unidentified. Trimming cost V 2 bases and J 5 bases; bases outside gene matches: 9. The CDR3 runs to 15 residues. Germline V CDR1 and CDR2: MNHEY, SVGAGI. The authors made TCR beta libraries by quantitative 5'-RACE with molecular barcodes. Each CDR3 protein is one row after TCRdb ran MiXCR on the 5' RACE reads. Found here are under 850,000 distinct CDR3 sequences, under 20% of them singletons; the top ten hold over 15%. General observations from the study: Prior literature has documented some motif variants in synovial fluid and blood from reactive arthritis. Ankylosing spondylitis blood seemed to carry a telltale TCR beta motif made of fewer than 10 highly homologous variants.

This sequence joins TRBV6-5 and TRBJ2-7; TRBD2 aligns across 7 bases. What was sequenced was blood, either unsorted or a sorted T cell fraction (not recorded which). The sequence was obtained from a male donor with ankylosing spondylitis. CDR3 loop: CASSYVGGGGHEQYF. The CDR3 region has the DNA TGTGCCAGCAGTTACGTCGGTGGGGGAGGGCACGAGCAGTACTTC.